The present T cell receptor (beta chain) was sequenced within a study of blood T cells in healthy people across ages. For the second PCR, which ran for about 7 to 12 cycles, a sample-barcoded 5' primer and a J-beta primer mix were used. Tagging of each cDNA molecule was performed by a template-switch adaptor with 12 random nucleotides. Every sample produced at least 3 million CDR3-containing paired-end reads. TCRdb re-called the 5' RACE reads through MiXCR, storing one row per CDR3 protein. This table holds about 1.5 million distinct CDR3 sequences, 35% to 45% found once. This clonotype appeared many times. Its antigen remains unknown. Each donor's blood draw was approximately 10 milliliters of peripheral blood. Germline CDR1 MGHRA, CDR2 YSYEKL. This CDR3 has 15 amino acids. V was shortened by 4 bases and J by 5 bases, with 16 bases between the two germline ends. Study-wide results and limits: In older individuals, TCR beta diversity per million T cells was lower, falling roughly linearly with age.

The specimen sequenced was blood. This clonotype originated in a woman aged 18-30 years in good health. This chain uses TRBV4-1 with TRBJ2-3, with D unresolved. The CDR3 is CASSRSSRIGDTQYF. The CDR3 nucleotides are TGCGCCAGCAGCCGAAGCTCGCGGATCGGAGATACGCAGTATTTT.